The 13 T cell receptor beta chains below all came from one sample that was sequenced in a study of siplizumab effects on memory and regulatory T cells. TCRdb's table, derived via immunoSEQ multiplex PCR, lists solely in-frame clones and lacks some. The sample contains roughly 100,000 clones, 85% to 95% of which appear only once. The sequencing sample was made of CD4+ T cells sorted from blood. The receptor set was obtained from a human donor in good health.

This chain joins TRBV27 and TRBJ2-1, with a weak D call TRBD2 (5 bases). Trimming took off 2 bases at V and 4 bases at J, with 9 bases between the two ends. The length of the CDR3 is 14 residues. CDR1 is MNHEY, CDR2 SMNVEV, per germline (reference sequence). The CDR3 protein is CASSLLDSYNEQFF. The CDR3 DNA follows: TGTGCCAGCAGTTTACTGGACTCTTACAATGAGCAGTTCTTC.

J is TRBJ1-3 and V is TRBV6-6; maybe TRBD1 (5 bases). The CDR3 is 15 amino acids. Germline loops: CDR1 MNHNY, CDR2 SVGAGI (reference sequence). The V gene lost 5 bases and the J gene lost 4 bases, with 15 bases spanning the gap. In nucleotides, the CDR3 is TGTGCCAGCAGTCACGGACGGGGGGTAGGAAACACCATATATTTT. Its protein is CASSHGRGVGNTIYF.

The chain carries TRBV19 and TRBJ1-2; weak D call: TRBD1 (6 bases). V was cut by 2 bases and J by 8 bases, with 15 bases left in between. Germline assignment: CDR1 LNHDA and CDR2 SQIVND (reference sequence). The CDR3 has 14 amino acids. CDR3 nucleotides: TGTGCCAGTAGTATATCCGGGACAACGGTCGGCTACACCTTC. Its protein product is CASSISGTTVGYTF.

The chain couples TRBV7-3 to TRBJ2-3; 7 bases are shared with TRBD1. The CDR3 covers 13 residues. Germline-derived CDR1 and CDR2 are SGHTA and FQGTGA. Trimming removed 4 bases from V and 6 bases from J; junction bases left unmatched: 4. Here the CDR3 reads CASSYQQGDTQYF. The CDR3 nucleotides read TGTGCCAGCAGCTATCAACAGGGGGATACGCAGTATTTT.

About this clone itself: Germline is not matched at one junction end, which may reflect a read error. The chain combines TRBV2 with TRBJ1-2; D might be TRBD1 (5 bases). CDR3 length: 16 residues. Germline loops: CDR1 SNHLY, CDR2 FYNNEI. The CDR3 here is CAGSLAGTPVGYGYTF. CDR3 sequence (DNA): TGTGCCGGCAGCTTAGCTGGGACCCCGGTCGGATATGGCTACACCTTC.

This rearrangement joins TRBV5-1 to TRBJ2-2; 8 nucleotides agree with TRBD1. CDR1 SGHRS and CDR2 YFSETQ come from the germline V gene. The CDR3 is made up of 16 amino acids. J was trimmed by 6 bases and V by 1 base; bases with no gene match: 8. CDR3 protein: CASSLLGQGNPGELFF. The CDR3 DNA follows: TGCGCCAGCAGCTTGCTAGGACAGGGTAATCCCGGGGAGCTGTTTTTT.

The chain carries TRBV11-2 and TRBJ1-1; the D is unclear. CDR1 and CDR2 (germline): SGHAT, FQNNGV. The CDR3 runs 11 residues. Trimming cost V 3 bases and J 5 bases, with 4 bases left between them. CDR3 coding DNA: TGTGCCAGCAGCTTTGGGACTGAAGCTTTCTTT. Translated, it gives CASSFGTEAFF.

V gene TRBV7-2 combines with J gene TRBJ2-1, with a weak D call TRBD2 (6 bases). Trimming cost V 3 bases and J 0 bases, with 9 bases left between them. The length of the CDR3 is 15 residues. The germline gives CDR1 SGHTA, CDR2 FQGNSA. CDR3 sequence reads: CASSFGSSSYNEQFF. For the CDR3, the DNA is TGTGCCAGCAGCTTCGGGAGCAGCTCCTACAATGAGCAGTTCTTC.

This chain uses TRBV4-2 with TRBJ2-1; 12 bases fit TRBD2. Germline CDR1 LGHNA, CDR2 YNFKEQ. The CDR3 has 15 residues. The J segment lost 10 bases and the V segment lost 1 base, leaving 5 bases of the junction unmatched. CDR3 sequence: CASSQATGTSGEQFF. Written as DNA, the CDR3 is TGTGCCAGCAGCCAAGCTACCGGGACTAGCGGGGAGCAGTTCTTC.

The sample holds one count of this clone. This chain connects TRBV5-6 to TRBJ1-1; D possibly corresponds to TRBD1 (6 bases). Trimming cost V 4 bases and J 0 bases, with 13 bases left between them. Germline CDR1 and CDR2: SGHDT and YYEEEE. The CDR3 loop spans 15 amino acids. The CDR3 sequence: CASSLPTGMNTEAFF. The CDR3 DNA is TGTGCCAGCAGCCTACCAACAGGGATGAACACTGAAGCTTTCTTT.

The rearrangement joins TRBV5-1 to TRBJ2-5; D may correspond to TRBD1 or TRBD2 (5 bases each). V lost 4 bases, J lost 5 bases, and 12 bases lay in between. This CDR3 has 13 residues. Germline CDR1 SGHRS, CDR2 YFSETQ. The CDR3 DNA sequence: TGCGCCAGCAGCAGGGACGGATTGGAGACCCAGTACTTC. It codes for CASSRDGLETQYF.

The rearrangement links TRBV5-4 to TRBJ1-2, with 8 bases that match TRBD1. This CDR3 comprises 15 residues. J lost 2 bases, V lost 5 bases, and 8 bases had no gene match. The germline gives CDR1 SGHNT, CDR2 YYREEE (reference sequence). CDR3 nucleotides: TGTGCCAGCAGTAATCGGACAGGGAGGAACTATGGCTACACCTTC. The encoded protein is CASSNRTGRNYGYTF.

The rearrangement links TRBV5-4 to TRBJ2-7; 9 positions agree with TRBD1. After removal of 4 bases from V and 1 base from J, the junction contained 6 bases not matched to a gene. The CDR3 is made up of 15 amino acids. Germline assignment: CDR1 SGHNT and CDR2 YYREEE (reference sequence). The CDR3 here is CASSKRGQGSYEQYF. As DNA, the CDR3 is TGTGCCAGCAGCAAGCGGGGACAGGGATCCTACGAGCAGTACTTC.